The 32 T cell receptor beta chains reported below all come from one sample, sequenced in a study of T cell responses to AZD1222 COVID-19 vaccine. The assay was immunoSEQ multiplex PCR, and TCRdb's table has in-frame clones only and misses some. This table has over 130,000 clones, about 89% appearing once. The specimen was peripheral blood, collected 28 days after the second dose of the MenACWY control vaccine. All receptors come from an adult who received the MenACWY meningococcal vaccine as a control.

J is TRBJ1-5 and V is TRBV28, with 9 positions matching TRBD1. V lost 2 bases, J lost 4 bases, and 6 bases stayed unmatched. The CDR3 runs to 16 residues. Germline CDR1 MDHEN, CDR2 SYDVKM. Here the CDR3 DNA reads TGTGCCAGCAGTTTACCGGGACAGGGTTTGAATCAGCCCCAGCATTTT. Translated, it gives CASSLPGQGLNQPQHF.

V usage is TRBV5-6 and J usage is TRBJ1-2, with a tentative D call TRBD1 (5 bases). V was pared by 0 bases and J by 8 bases, with 8 bases between. The CDR3 is 12 amino acids. Per germline, CDR1 SGHDT and CDR2 YYEEEE. The CDR3 DNA follows: TGTGCCAGCAGCTTGGAGGGGAACGGCTACACCTTC. Translation gives CASSLEGNGYTF.

This rearrangement joins TRBV7-2 to TRBJ2-3, with no clear D. The CDR3 totals 14 residues. Trimming pared 6 bases from V and 0 bases from J, leaving 10 bases between. CDR1 is SGHTA and CDR2 is FQGNSA in the germline V gene. CDR3 nucleotide sequence: TGTGCCAGCAGGTCGCTACCGAGCACAGATACGCAGTATTTT. Its protein is CASRSLPSTDTQYF. Using reference TRBV7-2 and TRBJ2-3 for the parts outside the CDR3, the full variable domain is GAGVSQSPSNKVTEKGKDVELRCDPISGHTALYWYRQSLGQGLEFLIYFQGNSAPDKSGLPSDRFSAERTGGSVSTLTIQRTQQEDSAVYLCASRSLPSTDTQYFGPGTRLTVL.

The J gene is TRBJ2-7, the V gene TRBV14; D ambiguous. Trimming shortened V by 5 bases and J by 0 bases, and 14 bases separated the two germline ends. Germline V gene data show CDR1 as SGHDN and CDR2 as FVKESK. The CDR3 contains 15 residues. CDR3 nucleotide sequence: TGTGCCAGCAGCGCCGACACTGGCCTCTCCTACGAGCAGTACTTC. Amino acids: CASSADTGLSYEQYF.

The genes are TRBV2 and TRBJ1-3, with D perhaps TRBD1 (5 bases). V was pared by 7 bases and J by 0 bases, with 10 bases between. This CDR3 has 14 residues. In germline, CDR1 is SNHLY, CDR2 FYNNEI. The DNA for the CDR3 is TGTGCCAGCACCCAGGACACCTCTGGAAACACCATATATTTT. It is translated as CASTQDTSGNTIYF.

The J gene is TRBJ2-5, the V gene TRBV5-1, with 14 bases aligning to TRBD2. Germline V gives CDR1 SGHRS, CDR2 YFSETQ. The CDR3 is 13 amino acids. The V and J ends lost 7 bases and 4 bases, in that order; junction bases with no gene match: 0. CDR3 protein: CASGLAGGETQYF. In DNA form, the CDR3 reads TGCGCCAGCGGACTAGCGGGAGGAGAGACCCAGTACTTC. Based on the CDR3 plus reference TRBV5-1 and TRBJ2-5, the full variable domain is KAGVTQTPRYLIKTRGQQVTLSCSPISGHRSVSWYQQTPGQGLQFLFEYFSETQRNKGNFPGRFSGRQFSNSRSEMNVSTLELGDSALYLCASGLAGGETQYFGPGTRLLVL.

The rearrangement joins TRBV28 to TRBJ1-5; 7 nucleotides agree with TRBD1. V trimming: 7 bases; J trimming: 9 bases; junction bases outside the gene matches: 21. Germline CDR1 reads MDHEN; CDR2 reads SYDVKM. CDR3 length equals 17 residues. As DNA, the CDR3 is TGTGCCAGCACCAATCCCGTAACAGGGGTCCAGGGAAGGCCCCAGCATTTT. This encodes CASTNPVTGVQGRPQHF.

This clone was detected once. The CDR3 here is CASSLANTGELFF. The CDR3 DNA reads as TGTGCCAGCAGTTTAGCTAACACCGGGGAGCTGTTTTTT. The chain is built from TRBV12-3 or TRBV12-4 and TRBJ2-2, with D unresolved. The CDR3 length is 13 residues. The V gene lost 0 bases and the J gene lost 2 bases, with 1 base spanning the gap.

The chain links TRBV28 to TRBJ2-3, with TRBD2 matching 10 bases. CDR3 size: 15 residues. The V gene end was trimmed by 5 bases and the J gene end by 3 bases; junction bases not matched to a gene: 5. The V gene's germline CDR1 is MDHEN and CDR2 SYDVKM. CDR3 in DNA: TGTGCCAGCAGTACTAGCGGGGTACCAACAGATACGCAGTATTTT. Translated: CASSTSGVPTDTQYF. Full variable domain (remainder filled in from reference TRBV28 and TRBJ2-3): DVKVTQSSRYLVKRTGEKVFLECVQDMDHENMFWYRQDPGLGLRLIYFSYDVKMKEKGDIPEGYSVSREKKERFSLILESASTNQTSMYLCASSTSGVPTDTQYFGPGTRLTVL.

The chain is built from TRBV2 and TRBJ2-7; D is ambiguous. The V gene lost 6 bases and the J gene lost 1 base, with 16 bases spanning the gap. Germline-derived CDR1 and CDR2 are SNHLY and FYNNEI. This CDR3 is 15 amino acids long. Here the CDR3 reads CASRPARSTSYEQYF. The CDR3, as DNA: TGTGCCAGCAGGCCTGCTAGATCCACTTCCTACGAGCAGTACTTC.

This clone was seen more than once but under ten times. CDR3 sequence reads: CASSARRGSGGDNEQFF. In DNA, the CDR3 is TGTGCCAGTAGTGCACGGAGGGGTAGCGGAGGGGACAATGAGCAGTTCTTC. The rearrangement uses TRBV19 and TRBJ2-1; possibly TRBD2 for D (6 bases). Trimming removed 5 bases at V and 5 bases at J, with 22 bases between. The CDR3 length is 17 residues. Looked up from germline, CDR1 is LNHDA and CDR2 is SQIVND (reference sequence).

Comment on this clone: Different DNA sequences within this sample yield the same CDR3. This chain's CDR3 is CASSYVGTEAFF. In DNA, the CDR3 is TGTGCCAGCAGTTACGTCGGTACTGAAGCTTTCTTT. The chain links TRBV6-5 to TRBJ1-1; D gene uncertain. With 2 bases removed from V and 5 bases from J, the gap between germline ends came to 6 bases. The CDR3 consists of 12 residues. Germline CDR1 and CDR2: MNHEY and SVGAGI.

The rearrangement uses TRBV19 and TRBJ1-2, with D hard to call. The CDR3 runs to 12 residues. Germline values: CDR1 LNHDA, CDR2 SQIVND (reference sequence). Trimming removed 4 bases at V and 8 bases at J, with 11 bases between. In DNA form, the CDR3 reads TGTGCCAGTAGTAGACCCCCCAACGGCTACACCTTC. The encoded protein is CASSRPPNGYTF.

The chain is built from TRBV28 and TRBJ1-5; D remains unclear. Trimming shortened V by 5 bases and J by 1 base, and 15 bases separated the two germline ends. There are 16 residues in the CDR3. Germline V gene sequence: CDR1 MDHEN, CDR2 SYDVKM. The CDR3 bases are TGTGCCAGCAGTACCTCTAGGTGGGGAAGCAATCAGCCCCAGCATTTT. Residues: CASSTSRWGSNQPQHF.

The chain links TRBV7-2 to TRBJ2-5; D assignment may be TRBD1 or TRBD2 (5 bases each). This CDR3 is built from 15 residues. Per germline, CDR1 SGHTA and CDR2 FQGNSA. Trimming took off 5 bases at V and 1 base at J, with 14 bases between the two ends. The CDR3 protein is CASSLHRDGQETQYF. CDR3 coding DNA: TGTGCCAGCAGCCTACACCGGGACGGCCAAGAGACCCAGTACTTC.

The V gene is TRBV5-5, the J gene TRBJ2-5; 10 nucleotides agree with TRBD2. CDR1 is SGHKS, CDR2 YYEKEE, per germline (reference sequence). CDR3 length: 15 amino acids. The ends lost 4 bases at V and 2 bases at J; junction bases unmatched: 5. The CDR3 coding sequence is TGTGCCAGCAGCAAGCGGGAGGGGTCACAAGAGACCCAGTACTTC. Amino acid sequence: CASSKREGSQETQYF.

Regarding this clone: This same CDR3 is encoded by further DNA sequences in the sample. The J gene is TRBJ2-7, the V gene TRBV3-1 (or the pseudogene TRBV3-2); 8 positions match TRBD2. Germline CDR1 LGHDT, CDR2 YNNKEL (reference sequence). This CDR3 is built from 15 residues. J gave up 2 bases and V 7 bases, and 10 bases lay outside the gene matches. The chain's CDR3 is CASTPGPGGAYEQYF. The CDR3 bases are TGTGCCAGCACCCCAGGTCCCGGGGGGGCCTACGAGCAGTACTTC.

V usage is TRBV11-2 and J usage is TRBJ2-2; perhaps TRBD2 as D (6 bases). This CDR3 contains 14 residues. Germline-derived CDR1 and CDR2 are SGHAT and FQNNGV. Trimming removed 4 bases from V and 4 bases from J, with 10 bases in between. Here the CDR3 DNA reads TGTGCCAGCAGCTCGGGGGTATCCACCGGGGAGCTGTTTTTT. Translating it yields CASSSGVSTGELFF.

J is TRBJ1-1 and V is TRBV12-3 or TRBV12-4; a possible D gene is TRBD1 (6 bases). The CDR3 has 12 residues. The V and J ends lost 2 bases and 8 bases respectively, with 9 bases between them. Here the CDR3 reads CASSLRTAEAFF. CDR3 bases: TGTGCCAGCAGTTTAAGGACAGCCGAAGCTTTCTTT.

The chain recombines TRBV30 with TRBJ1-2, with D possibly matching TRBD1 (5 bases). V lost 3 bases to trimming and J lost 2 bases, with 10 bases between them. The CDR3 consists of 13 residues. Germline lookup yields CDR1 GTSNPN and CDR2 SVGIG (reference sequence). The DNA of the CDR3 is TGTGCCTGGAGGGTACAGGCGAACTATGGCTACACCTTC. This gives the protein CAWRVQANYGYTF.

DNA for the CDR3: TGTGCCAGCAGCACCGGGACAGTCACAGATACGCAGTATTTT. Protein sequence: CASSTGTVTDTQYF. The chain has TRBV28 and TRBJ2-3; 7 nucleotides line up with TRBD1. Germline CDR1 is MDHEN and CDR2 is SYDVKM. Trimming removed 6 bases from V and 2 bases from J; junction bases left unmatched: 5. The CDR3 extends over 14 amino acids.

The CDR3 loop reads CASSQDPLRETDTQYF. CDR3 nucleotides: TGTGCCAGCAGCCAAGATCCCCTACGGGAGACAGATACGCAGTATTTT. The chain has TRBV3-1 (or the pseudogene TRBV3-2) and TRBJ2-3; D possibly corresponds to TRBD2 (6 bases). V lost 0 bases to trimming and J lost 3 bases, with 13 bases between them. CDR1 is LGHDT and CDR2 is YNNKEL in the germline V gene (reference sequence). CDR3 length equals 16 residues.

V is TRBV19 and J is TRBJ2-7, with 10 bases fitting TRBD2. Germline values: CDR1 LNHDA, CDR2 SQIVND (reference sequence). Trimming at V came to 5 bases and at J to 4 bases, leaving 8 bases not matched to a gene. The CDR3 runs 15 residues. The CDR3 loop is CASSAPGLAVYEQYF. The CDR3 bases are TGTGCCAGTAGTGCCCCAGGACTAGCGGTTTACGAGCAGTACTTC. Full variable domain (outside the CDR3, taken from reference TRBV19 and TRBJ2-7): DGGITQSPKYLFRKEGQNVTLSCEQNLNHDAMYWYRQDPGQGLRLIYYSQIVNDFQKGDIAEGYSVSREKKESFPLTVTSAQKNPTAFYLCASSAPGLAVYEQYFGPGTRLTVT.

This sequence joins TRBV18 and TRBJ1-5; 8 bases map to TRBD1. V shed 3 bases, J shed 7 bases, and the junction held 11 bases outside the gene matches. This CDR3 is built from 16 residues. Germline CDR1 and CDR2: KGHSH and LQKENI. The CDR3 region has the DNA TGTGCCAGCTCACCTACCCCTTCAGGGGGCGGGCAGCCCCAGCATTTT. Encoded protein: CASSPTPSGGGQPQHF.

Here the CDR3 reads CASSVVAGSEQFF. DNA of the CDR3: TGTGCCAGCAGCGTAGTAGCTGGGAGTGAGCAGTTCTTC. The chain combines TRBV9 with TRBJ2-1; D might be TRBD2 (5 bases). The germline V and J ends were trimmed by 0 bases and 9 bases, with 10 bases remaining between them. Germline V gene sequence: CDR1 SGDLS, CDR2 YYNGEE. This CDR3 region has 13 residues.

A remark on this clone: One end of the junction varies from germline; a read error may be responsible. The chain carries TRBV3-1 (or the pseudogene TRBV3-2) and TRBJ1-2; D not certain. The CDR3 is made up of 12 amino acids. The V gene's germline CDR1 is LGHDT and CDR2 YNNKEL (reference sequence). CDR3 region: CASSQAALPLSF. For the CDR3, the DNA is TGTGCCAGCAGCCAGGCCGCCCTGCCTCTTTCCTTC.

This chain joins TRBV6-5 and TRBJ2-2; the D call may be TRBD1 or TRBD2 (6 bases each). The CDR3 loop spans 15 amino acids. Germline CDR1 reads MNHEY; CDR2 reads SVGAGI. V dropped 4 bases and J dropped 4 bases, with 13 bases sitting between them. CDR3 coding DNA: TGTGCCAGCAGTTCGGGGGCGGAACCCACCGGGGAGCTGTTTTTT. This sequence encodes CASSSGAEPTGELFF.

The chain carries TRBV6-1 and TRBJ2-7; 11 bases align to TRBD2. Germline-derived CDR1 and CDR2 are MNHNS and SASEGT. Germline trimming cut 0 bases from V and 8 bases from J; bases unmatched to any gene: 6. The length of the CDR3 is 15 residues. Here the CDR3 reads CASSEALAGERQQYF. The CDR3 DNA sequence: TGTGCCAGCAGTGAAGCACTAGCGGGAGAACGGCAGCAGTACTTC.

This clone is a singleton in its sample. The chain is built from TRBV28 and TRBJ2-7; a weak D match, TRBD1 (5 bases). Germline V CDR1 and CDR2: MDHEN, SYDVKM. V gave up 7 bases and J gave up 3 bases, with 16 bases separating them. The CDR3 is made up of 14 amino acids. This CDR3 is CASNRLDRDYEQYF. The CDR3 nucleotides read TGTGCCAGCAACCGACTTGACAGAGACTACGAGCAGTACTTC.

The chain uses TRBV19 and TRBJ2-7; 7 nucleotides align to TRBD1. The ends lost 3 bases at V and 6 bases at J; junction bases unmatched: 11. Germline V CDR1 and CDR2: LNHDA, SQIVND (reference sequence). This CDR3 spans 15 amino acids. CDR3 residues: CASSMSGRGSIEQYF. CDR3 nucleotide sequence: TGTGCCAGTAGTATGAGCGGCAGGGGGTCGATCGAGCAGTACTTC. The whole variable domain, filled in from reference TRBV19 and TRBJ2-7, reads DGGITQSPKYLFRKEGQNVTLSCEQNLNHDAMYWYRQDPGQGLRLIYYSQIVNDFQKGDIAEGYSVSREKKESFPLTVTSAQKNPTAFYLCASSMSGRGSIEQYFGPGTRLTVT.

This clone showed up just once. The chain employs TRBV6-2 or TRBV6-3 and TRBJ2-1; TRBD1 matches 11 bases. The CDR3 sequence is 16 residues long. CDR1 and CDR2 from the germline V gene are MNHEY and SVGEGT. The trim removed 2 bases at V and 0 bases at J, leaving 0 bases unmatched. The CDR3 here is CASSYGTGGSYNEQFF. The CDR3 DNA reads as TGTGCCAGCAGTTACGGGACAGGGGGCTCCTACAATGAGCAGTTCTTC.

The chain employs TRBV5-1 and TRBJ2-2; a weak D match, TRBD1 (5 bases). In germline, CDR1 is SGHRS, CDR2 YFSETQ. The V end was cut by 4 bases, the J end by 2 bases, with 9 bases between. This CDR3 has 14 amino acids. CDR3 in amino acids: CASSNGQNTGELFF. In nucleotides, the CDR3 is TGCGCCAGCAGCAACGGACAAAACACCGGGGAGCTGTTTTTT.